The 12 T cell receptor beta chains below were found in one sample sequenced in a study of control samples from healthy donors and cancer patients. Profiling relied on immunoSEQ multiplex PCR, and the TCRdb table lists in-frame clones only, not all of them. Seen here are some 150,000 clones, around 91% observed once, and the top ten hold about 1.6%. Sequences were obtained from blood. These TCRs come from a woman between 25 and 40 years old in good health.

The chain couples TRBV30 to TRBJ2-1; 11 bases are shared with TRBD2. This CDR3 region has 15 residues. The V gene's germline CDR1 is GTSNPN and CDR2 SVGIG (reference sequence). V lost 3 bases and J lost 4; bases outside the gene matches: 5. The CDR3: CAWSALAGVYNEQFF. CDR3 coding DNA: TGTGCCTGGAGCGCACTAGCGGGAGTGTACAATGAGCAGTTCTTC.

This chain links TRBV4-1 with TRBJ1-2; unclear D gene. Trimming pared 1 base from V and 6 bases from J, leaving 18 bases between. This CDR3 comprises 16 residues. The germline V gene has CDR1 MGHRA and CDR2 YSYEKL. The CDR3 sequence: CASSQGLRGIRDGYTF. The CDR3 DNA follows: TGCGCCAGCAGCCAAGGTCTTCGTGGGATTAGGGATGGCTACACCTTC.

This rearrangement joins TRBV6-5 to TRBJ1-4; 10 nucleotides align to TRBD1. Germline CDR1 and CDR2: MNHEY and SVGAGI. J was trimmed by 5 bases and V by 6 bases; bases with no gene match: 3. The CDR3 contains 14 residues. The CDR3 DNA reads TGTGCCAGCAGAGCGGGACAGGGGAATGAAAAACTGTTTTTT. This sequence encodes CASRAGQGNEKLFF.

This clone was detected only once. V and J are TRBV7-3 and TRBJ2-1, with D tentatively TRBD1 (6 bases). The germline CDR1 and CDR2 sequences are SGHTA and FQGTGA. Trimming removed 2 bases at V and 2 bases at J, with 13 bases between. The CDR3 runs to 16 residues. CDR3 sequence reads: CASSLRGGGTYNEQFF. The CDR3 DNA follows: TGTGCCAGCAGCTTACGTGGTGGGGGCACCTACAATGAGCAGTTCTTC.

This chain joins TRBV30 and TRBJ1-5; 10 nucleotides line up with TRBD1. The CDR3 has 13 residues. V lost 1 base and J lost 7; bases outside the gene matches: 1. CDR1 is GTSNPN, CDR2 SVGIG, per germline (reference sequence). The DNA for the CDR3 is TGTGCCTGGAGTGGGACAGGGGGGCAGCCCCAGCATTTT. Protein sequence: CAWSGTGGQPQHF. Complete variable domain (other parts from reference TRBV30 and TRBJ1-5): SQTIHQWPATLVQPVGSPLSLECTVEGTSNPNLYWYRQAAGRGLQLLFYSVGIGQISSEVPQNLSASRPQDRQFILSSKKLLLSDSGFYLCAWSGTGGQPQHFGDGTRLSIL.

The J gene is TRBJ1-5, the V gene TRBV19; D possibly corresponds to TRBD1 (6 bases). Looked up from germline, CDR1 is LNHDA and CDR2 is SQIVND (reference sequence). Trimming left V 5 bases short and J 1 base short, with 9 bases between. CDR3 length: 14 residues. CDR3: CASSVQGSNQPQHF. CDR3 nucleotide sequence: TGTGCCAGTAGTGTACAGGGAAGCAATCAGCCCCAGCATTTT.

The V call is TRBV18, the J call TRBJ1-1; the D gene is possibly TRBD1 (6 bases). The CDR3 length is 15 residues. Germline V CDR1 and CDR2: KGHSH, LQKENI. V lost 0 bases and J 3 bases, leaving 11 bases between the germline ends. The CDR3, as DNA: TGTGCCAGCTCACCACCGCAGGGGAGGGACACTGAAGCTTTCTTT. This codes for CASSPPQGRDTEAFF.

The chain is built from TRBV9 and TRBJ1-2; 7 bases match TRBD1. The V and J ends lost 4 bases and 8 bases, in that order; junction bases with no gene match: 5. The CDR3 sequence is 12 residues long. The germline gives CDR1 SGDLS, CDR2 YYNGEE. The CDR3 loop reads CASSKGAWGYTF. The CDR3 bases are TGTGCCAGCAGCAAGGGGGCTTGGGGCTACACCTTC.

V is TRBV7-6 and J is TRBJ1-6; D may be TRBD1 (6 bases). The V gene's germline CDR1 is SGHVS and CDR2 FNYEAQ. Trimming removed 5 bases at V and 3 bases at J, with 11 bases between. There are 15 residues in the CDR3. The CDR3 DNA is TGTGCCAGCAGCACCCGACAGGACTATAATTCACCCCTCCACTTT. It encodes CASSTRQDYNSPLHF.

With respect to this clone: A read error may explain this, as a much larger clone is one base away. Other DNA sequences in the sample encode the same CDR3. The chain uses TRBV7-3 and TRBJ1-1; 7 nucleotides match TRBD1. CDR1 and CDR2 from the germline V gene are SGHTA and FQGTGA. The CDR3 extends over 13 amino acids. The ends lost 2 bases at V and 4 bases at J; junction bases unmatched: 1. The DNA of the CDR3 is TGTGCCAGCAGCTTATCAGGGGGCACTGAAGCTTTCTTT. Translation: CASSLSGGTEAFF.

The chain has TRBV7-3 and TRBJ2-2; the D gene could be TRBD1 or TRBD2 (6 bases each). V lost 2 bases to trimming and J lost 5 bases, with 12 bases between them. The CDR3 contains 15 residues. CDR1 is SGHTA and CDR2 is FQGTGA in the germline V gene. The CDR3 region has the DNA TGTGCCAGCAGCTTATGGGGGGCAGTTACCGGGGAGCTGTTTTTT. It is translated as CASSLWGAVTGELFF.

The CDR3 protein is CASSQSGTRDAKQYF. The DNA for the CDR3 is TGTGCCAGCAGCCAATCCGGGACAAGGGATGCCAAGCAGTACTTC. This chain connects TRBV4-2 to TRBJ2-7, with D possibly TRBD1 on 6 matching bases. Trimming pared 2 bases from V and 8 bases from J, leaving 19 bases between. Per germline, CDR1 LGHNA and CDR2 YNFKEQ. This CDR3 comprises 15 residues.